Given below is one T cell receptor beta chain in context. Its antigen is undetermined. Repertoires were generated with immunoSEQ multiplex PCR, while TCRdb's copy carries only in-frame clones and drops some. The sample holds about 14,000 clones; about 82% are singletons and the top ten take roughly 1.9%. This sample is drawn from a study of Tregs in tolerant kidney transplant recipients. The study's findings and limits: The most relevant donor-specific Treg TCRbeta repertoire apparently came from expansion with activated donor B cells.

This receptor was identified in a human donor who received a combined kidney and bone marrow transplant. Here the sequenced sample was Tregs from blood, taken before the transplant.

CDR3 bases: TGTGCCAGCAGCCATGGGACAGGGTCTGAAGCTTTCTTT. It codes for CASSHGTGSEAFF. The genes are TRBV7-9 and TRBJ1-1, with 9 positions matching TRBD1. Per germline, CDR1 SEHNR and CDR2 FQNEAQ (reference sequence). Trimming took 5 bases from V and 6 from J; bases not matched to a gene: 4. CDR3 length: 13 amino acids.